The 13 T cell receptor beta chains in this list originate from one sample, sequenced in a study of Ad26.COV2.S vaccination and SARS-CoV-2 variants (dated by TCRdb to the early 2020s). The treatment or condition label, as the study defines it: roughly 20 received Ad26.COV2.S at low or high dose, single or two shots; roughly five received placebo; per-sample allocation not given. For vaccine and placebo recipients, repertoires were sequenced using samples collected on day 63 after the first injection. The library was produced with the immunoSEQ multiplex PCR assay. This is the immuneACCESS table as TCRdb keeps it, with only in-frame sequences that have V and J called. A part of the clones is gone; compared with another copy, unresolved V genes explain less than half, and the rest is unexplained. This sample has around 400,000 clones in its table, and 80% to 90% of those were observed once. Around 7% of the sample is in the top ten clones.

Here the sequenced sample was peripheral blood, taken in a trial of Ad26.COV2.S vaccine versus placebo. The receptors were gathered from a person between 18 and 65 years old who received the Ad26.COV2.S COVID-19 vaccine or a placebo.

The gene calls are TRBV2 and TRBJ2-3; D uncertain. Germline assignment: CDR1 SNHLY and CDR2 FYNNEI. V lost 2 bases and J 3 bases, leaving 12 bases between the germline ends. The CDR3 sequence is 15 residues long. The CDR3 region has the DNA TGTGCCAGCAGTGAAAATGCTCTGGGGACAGATACGCAGTATTTT. Amino acids: CASSENALGTDTQYF.

The chain has TRBV28 and TRBJ1-1; no clear D gene. The CDR3 is 14 residues long. Germline assignment: CDR1 MDHEN and CDR2 SYDVKM. The V gene lost 5 bases and the J gene lost 6 bases, with 16 bases spanning the gap. The CDR3 DNA is TGTGCCAGCAGTCTCCTCCCTTCTAAGCCTGAAGCTTTCTTT. This codes for CASSLLPSKPEAFF.

The V call is TRBV7-8, the J call TRBJ2-5; 8 positions agree with TRBD2. The V gene's germline CDR1 is SGHVS and CDR2 FQNEAQ. The CDR3 has 16 residues. The ends lost 5 bases at V and 7 bases at J; junction bases unmatched: 15. The CDR3, as DNA: TGTGCCAGCAGCCGGGGGGGCAGGGCCCGAGGGTGGACCCAGTACTTC. It translates to CASSRGGRARGWTQYF. Together with reference TRBV7-8 and TRBJ2-5, the CDR3 gives the full variable domain: GAGVSQSPRYKVAKRGQDVALRCDPISGHVSLFWYQQALGQGPEFLTYFQNEAQLDKSGLPSDRFFAERPEGSVSTLKIQRTQQEDSAVYLCASSRGGRARGWTQYFGPGTRLLVL.

The chain has TRBV6-5 and TRBJ2-1, with unresolved D. Germline assignment: CDR1 MNHEY and CDR2 SVGAGI. Trimming left V 8 bases short and J 4 bases short, with 15 bases between. The CDR3 length is 14 residues. The chain's CDR3 is CASGLSGRYNEQFF. The CDR3 DNA is TGTGCCAGCGGTCTAAGTGGCAGATACAATGAGCAGTTCTTC.

V is TRBV24-1 and J is TRBJ1-1; TRBD1 aligns across 7 bases. V lost 8 bases, J lost 11 bases, and 10 bases stayed unmatched. Looked up from germline, CDR1 is KGHDR and CDR2 is SFDVKD. The length of the CDR3 is 12 residues. The CDR3 coding sequence is TGTGCCACCACTTATATTCGGACAGGCGCTTTCTTT. Translating gives CATTYIRTGAFF.

V usage is TRBV4-1 and J usage is TRBJ2-5, with 8 nucleotides matching TRBD2. The CDR3 runs to 16 residues. With 1 base clipped from V and 4 bases from J, the junction kept 8 bases outside the gene matches. Germline lookup yields CDR1 MGHRA and CDR2 YSYEKL. The DNA for the CDR3 is TGCGCCAGCAGCCAAGGCCCAAGGACTAGCATAGAGACCCAGTACTTC. It codes for CASSQGPRTSIETQYF.

This chain joins TRBV6-5 and TRBJ1-5; no definite D call. The CDR3 length is 11 residues. V was trimmed by 5 bases and J by 8 bases, leaving 7 bases between them. Germline lookup yields CDR1 MNHEY and CDR2 SVGAGI. In nucleotides, the CDR3 is TGTGCCAGCAGTCTGAGGGAGCCCCAGCATTTT. Translating it yields CASSLREPQHF.

The rearrangement uses TRBV2 and TRBJ2-7; 7 positions agree with TRBD1. Germline V gene lookup returns CDR1 SNHLY and CDR2 FYNNEI. The CDR3 is made up of 12 amino acids. The trim removed 5 bases at V and 5 bases at J, leaving 3 bases unmatched. The CDR3 is CASSFTGDEQYF. CDR3 nucleotide sequence: TGTGCCAGCAGTTTTACAGGGGACGAGCAGTACTTC.

The rearrangement uses TRBV2 and TRBJ2-3; D may be TRBD2 (5 bases). The germline V and J ends were trimmed by 6 bases and 3 bases, with 10 bases remaining between them. The CDR3 contains 13 residues. Germline assignment: CDR1 SNHLY and CDR2 FYNNEI. The CDR3 sequence: CASREGRTDTQYF. The CDR3 region has the DNA TGTGCCAGCAGAGAGGGTCGGACAGATACGCAGTATTTT.

The CDR3 spells CASGRDLAIDTQYF. The CDR3 DNA reads TGTGCCAGCGGCCGGGACCTAGCCATAGATACGCAGTATTTT. V gene TRBV6-6 combines with J gene TRBJ2-3, with D possibly called TRBD1 or TRBD2 (5 bases each). CDR1 MNHNY and CDR2 SVGAGI come from the germline V gene (reference sequence). CDR3 length equals 14 residues. Trimming pared 8 bases from V and 5 bases from J, leaving 17 bases between.

J is TRBJ2-3 and V is TRBV2; D gene ambiguous. The CDR3 runs 11 residues. Germline V gene sequence: CDR1 SNHLY, CDR2 FYNNEI. The V end was cut by 2 bases, the J end by 7 bases, with 4 bases between. The CDR3: CASSERNTQYF. The CDR3 region has the DNA TGTGCCAGCAGTGAAAGAAATACGCAGTATTTT.

This chain connects TRBV21-1 to TRBJ2-6; the table's D call, TRBD1, was not checked against the DNA. TRBV21-1 is designated a pseudogene. The CDR3 has 22 residues. The CDR3 bases are TGTGCCAGCAGCAAAGGGGATCGGGGGACAGGAGAAGAAACCTCTGGGGCCAACGTCCTGACTTTC. Protein product: CASSKGDRGTGEETSGANVLTF.

The chain joins TRBV18 to TRBJ1-4; TRBD1 matches 8 bases. Germline V lookup: CDR1 KGHSH, CDR2 LQKENI. The CDR3 has 15 residues. Unmatched junction bases numbered 7, after V lost 6 bases and J lost 4 bases. The CDR3 sequence is CASSLGTGINEKLFF. CDR3 sequence (DNA): TGTGCCAGCTCTTTGGGGACAGGAATTAATGAAAAACTGTTTTTT.